Listed below are T cell receptor beta chains from one sample, sequenced in a study of blood T cells in healthy people across ages. TCRdb reanalysed the 5' RACE reads using MiXCR and keeps one entry per CDR3 protein. The table has roughly 730,000 distinct CDR3 sequences, 45% to 70% seen once. Sequenced: blood. Receptor source: a man aged 40-49 years in good health. Each CDR3 is given with its conserved first and last residue. A D gene is named only where the DNA matches it firmly. Clone size is given for some rows only: seen once, a few or many times, or a class if the clone is expanded.

>TRBV3-1|-|-|TRBJ1-6
CASSRTDSLNSPLHF
TGTGCCAGCAGCCGAACGGACAGCCTTAATTCACCCCTCCACTTT
>TRBV5-6|-|TRBD2|TRBJ2-1
CASGLTSGEQFF
TGTGCCAGCGGCTTAACTAGCGGGGAGCAGTTCTTC
>TRBV7-2|few|-|TRBJ1-2
CASSSQVGGADYGYTF
TGTGCCAGCAGCTCACAGGTGGGGGGCGCTGACTATGGCTACACCTTC
>TRBV9|few|TRBD1|TRBJ2-1
CASSVVGGQGLNEQFF
TGTGCCAGCAGCGTAGTAGGGGGACAGGGGTTGAATGAGCAGTTCTTC
>TRBV28|-|TRBD1|TRBJ2-7
CASRPSGQGFRRQYF
TGTGCCAGCAGGCCCTCCGGACAGGGTTTCCGAAGGCAGTACTTC
>TRBV20-1|-|TRBD2|TRBJ2-7
CSARLASGANEQYF
TGCAGTGCTAGACTGGCTAGCGGGGCGAACGAGCAGTACTTC
>TRBV28|-|TRBD1|TRBJ1-2
CASSRDRDYGYTF
TGTGCCAGCAGCCGGGACAGGGACTATGGCTACACCTTC
>TRBV18|-|-|TRBJ2-1
CASSRSGDRYYNEQFF
TGTGCCAGCTCTCGCTCGGGGGACAGATACTACAATGAGCAGTTCTTC
>TRBV3-1|medium-sized|-|TRBJ1-1
CASSQDMGITQGRETEAFF
TGTGCCAGCAGCCAAGATATGGGGATAACGCAGGGCCGGGAGACTGAAGCTTTCTTT
>TRBV6-5|-|TRBD2|TRBJ2-7
CASREDKLNEQYF
TGTGCCAGCCGGGAGGATAAGCTTAACGAGCAGTACTTC
>TRBV3-1|-|-|TRBJ2-5
CASSQAAGINEQYF
TGTGCCAGCAGCCAAGCTGCGGGGATCAATGAGCAGTACTTC
>TRBV7-9|many|-|TRBJ2-5
CASNLGAETQYF
TGTGCCAGCAATCTAGGTGCGGAGACCCAGTACTTC
>TRBV29-1|-|-|TRBJ1-5
CSVEGAIGQPQHF
TGCAGCGTTGAGGGGGCGATAGGTCAGCCCCAGCATTTT
>TRBV20-1|-|-|TRBJ1-5
CSARDKGRGGVGQPQHF
TGCAGTGCTAGAGATAAGGGACGCGGAGGAGTAGGTCAGCCCCAGCATTTT
>TRBV6-2/TRBV6-3|once|TRBD2|TRBJ2-3
CASSSRLTPGGSDTQYF
TGTGCCAGCAGTTCCAGACTGACACCGGGGGGATCAGATACGCAGTATTTT
>TRBV27|few|TRBD1|TRBJ2-1
CASTSRDRIQVNEQFF
TGTGCCAGCACCTCCCGGGACAGGATCCAGGTTAATGAGCAGTTCTTC
>TRBV5-1|-|TRBD2|TRBJ2-7
CASNGGSGEQYF
TGCGCCAGCAACGGGGGGTCTGGCGAGCAGTACTTC
>TRBV4-3|-|TRBD1|TRBJ2-7
CASSQEGMGTGGYEQYF
TGCGCCAGCAGCCAAGAAGGAATGGGGACAGGGGGCTACGAGCAGTACTTC
>TRBV28|-|TRBD2|TRBJ2-1
CASSSNFASGGGSYNEQFF
TGTGCCAGCAGTTCAAACTTCGCTAGCGGGGGGGGTTCCTACAATGAGCAGTTCTTC
>TRBV6-1|-|TRBD2|TRBJ2-1
CASSDSGTSVRREQFF
TGTGCCAGCAGCGATTCCGGGACTAGCGTCCGACGTGAGCAGTTCTTC
>TRBV2|once|-|TRBJ2-1
CASSPTGEARYNEQFF
TGTGCCAGCAGCCCCACAGGGGAGGCCCGTTACAATGAGCAGTTCTTC
>TRBV12-3/TRBV12-4|-|-|TRBJ2-1
CASSLTSPNEQFF
TGTGCCAGCAGTTTAACTAGCCCCAATGAGCAGTTCTTC
>TRBV21-1|-|-|TRBJ2-7
CASRSTYQSYEQYF
TGTGCCAGCAGGTCCACCTATCAATCCTACGAGCAGTACTTC
>TRBV20-1|-|TRBD2|TRBJ2-6
CSAVGRGGKSGANVLTF
TGCAGTGCTGTTGGCCGCGGGGGGAAGTCTGGGGCCAACGTCCTGACTTTC
>TRBV15|few|-|TRBJ1-2
CATSRDRAGNYGYTF
TGTGCCACCAGCAGAGACCGTGCAGGGAACTATGGCTACACCTTC
>TRBV5-6|-|-|TRBJ2-3
CASSLGPSTYF
TGTGCCAGCAGCTTGGGACCATCCACGTATTTT
>TRBV10-3|-|-|TRBJ1-2
CAISEVRQVGHGYTF
TGTGCCATCAGTGAGGTCCGCCAGGTGGGGCATGGCTACACCTTC
>TRBV2|-|-|TRBJ2-3
CASSRQRTDTQYF
TGTGCCAGCAGCAGACAGCGCACAGATACGCAGTATTTT
>TRBV24-1|few|TRBD2|TRBJ2-3
CATSLPTTPAGADTQYF
TGTGCCACCAGTCTACCCACCACTCCAGCGGGGGCAGATACGCAGTATTTT
>TRBV14|few|TRBD2|TRBJ2-5
CASSQDRGLALTQYF
TGTGCCAGCAGCCAAGATAGAGGACTAGCACTGACCCAGTACTTC
>TRBV5-4|-|TRBD2|TRBJ2-7
CASRREGRGAYEQYF
TGTGCCAGCCGTCGGGAGGGTAGAGGGGCCTACGAGCAGTACTTC
>TRBV20-1|-|TRBD2|TRBJ2-1
CSARDPGLAGGRFYNEQFF
TGCAGTGCTAGAGATCCCGGCCTAGCGGGGGGGCGTTTCTACAATGAGCAGTTCTTC
>TRBV4-1|-|-|TRBJ2-5
CASSQNWQRETQYF
TGCGCCAGCAGCCAAAACTGGCAGCGAGAGACCCAGTACTTC
>TRBV6-1|-|TRBD2|TRBJ2-5
CASSPRLFSGASQEGTQYF
TGTGCCAGCAGTCCCCGACTTTTTAGCGGGGCCTCCCAAGAGGGGACCCAGTACTTC
>TRBV6-5|-|-|TRBJ1-2
CASSYLGGEYGYTF
TGTGCCAGCAGTTACCTCGGGGGGGAGTATGGCTACACCTTC
>TRBV11-3|-|-|TRBJ1-1
CASSLSILRRTEAFF
TGTGCCAGCAGCCTAAGCATACTTAGGCGGACTGAAGCTTTCTTT
>TRBV27|-|-|TRBJ2-7
CASYPNREPYEQYF
TGTGCCAGCTACCCGAACAGGGAACCCTACGAGCAGTACTTC
>TRBV9|-|TRBD1|TRBJ2-3
CASSPPYGTGWNTDTQYF
TGTGCCAGCAGCCCCCCGTATGGGACAGGGTGGAACACAGATACGCAGTATTTT
>TRBV5-1|many|-|TRBJ2-3
CASSVGTSQDTQYF
TGCGCCAGCAGCGTCGGGACATCACAGGATACGCAGTATTTT
>TRBV15|-|TRBD1|TRBJ1-2
CATSRADRVVYGYTF
TGTGCCACCAGCAGAGCAGACAGGGTGGTCTATGGCTACACCTTC
>TRBV19|-|TRBD1|TRBJ1-6
CASSPIRDRDNSPLHF
TGTGCCAGTAGCCCGATTCGGGACAGGGATAATTCACCCCTCCACTTT
>TRBV27|-|-|TRBJ1-2
CASSFSRVGGYGYTF
TGTGCCAGCAGTTTCTCCAGGGTCGGGGGCTATGGCTACACCTTC
>TRBV12-3/TRBV12-4|many|TRBD1|TRBJ2-2
CASSFPGQGARGELFF
TGTGCCAGCAGTTTCCCCGGACAGGGGGCTAGAGGGGAGCTGTTTTTT
>TRBV5-1|-|TRBD1|TRBJ2-3
CASSLGQADTQYF
TGCGCCAGCAGTCTTGGACAGGCAGATACGCAGTATTTT
>TRBV29-1|-|TRBD2|TRBJ2-1
CSAQGGLAEHNKQFF
TGCAGCGCCCAAGGGGGACTAGCGGAACACAATAAGCAGTTCTTC
>TRBV13|-|TRBD1|TRBJ1-2
CASSFNRGYGYTF
TGTGCCAGCAGCTTCAACAGGGGCTATGGCTACACCTTC
>TRBV7-9|few|TRBD1|TRBJ2-5
CASSLRTGETQYF
TGTGCCAGCAGCTTGAGGACAGGAGAGACCCAGTACTTC
>TRBV10-2|few|-|TRBJ1-1
CASSEWGSPNTEAFF
TGCGCCAGCAGTGAATGGGGGTCCCCTAACACTGAAGCTTTCTTT
>TRBV5-6|-|TRBD2|TRBJ2-1
CASSLGRTSGSLYEQFF
TGTGCCAGCAGCTTGGGGAGGACTAGCGGGTCCCTCTACGAGCAGTTCTTC
>TRBV25-1|-|-|TRBJ2-3
CASSNERISTDTQYF
TGTGCCAGCAGTAATGAGCGGATTAGCACAGATACGCAGTATTTT
>TRBV11-1|many|TRBD1|TRBJ2-5
CASSSGGTGETQYF
TGTGCCAGCAGCTCAGGGGGCACTGGAGAGACCCAGTACTTC
>TRBV29-1|-|-|TRBJ2-3
CSLTDGTDTQYF
TGCAGCCTTACGGACGGCACCGATACGCAGTATTTT
>TRBV11-2|-|-|TRBJ2-3
CASSPWTDTQYF
TGTGCCAGCAGCCCCTGGACAGATACGCAGTATTTT